The 5 T cell receptor beta chains below were found in one sample sequenced in a study of cytomegalovirus exposure and HLA in healthy donors. A multiplex PCR was run with 60 Vbeta primers and 13 Jbeta primers. Sequencing was performed with immunoSEQ multiplex PCR; in TCRdb, only in-frame clones are kept and a portion is missing. The data contain under 130,000 clones, under 80% of them seen just once; the ten biggest clones take up about 9.3%. The sample was PBMCs. The receptor set was obtained from a woman under 30 in good health and CMV-seropositive.

This clone came up a few times. The CDR3 coding sequence is TGTGCCAGCAGGCGCCAGGGTTTGGGGGAGACCCAGTACTTC. Protein: CASRRQGLGETQYF. J is TRBJ2-5 and V is TRBV7-2, with a tentative D call TRBD1 (5 bases). The germline V gene has CDR1 SGHTA and CDR2 FQGNSA. The CDR3 contains 14 residues. V was pared by 6 bases and J by 5 bases, with 16 bases between.

This rearrangement joins TRBV18 to TRBJ1-4, with D unresolved. The CDR3 is made up of 14 amino acids. The V end lost 3 bases, the J end lost 0 bases, and 5 bases lay between the germline ends. Germline V lookup: CDR1 KGHSH, CDR2 LQKENI. The CDR3 protein is CASSPRATNEKLFF. CDR3 bases: TGTGCCAGCTCACCCCGCGCAACTAATGAAAAACTGTTTTTT.

The gene calls are TRBV5-3 and TRBJ2-1; 14 nucleotides agree with TRBD2. TRBV5-3 has ORF status, its function being uncertain. The V gene end was trimmed by 4 bases and the J gene end by 6 bases; junction bases not matched to a gene: 6. This CDR3 region has 16 residues. CDR3 coding DNA: TGTGCCAGAAGCAGAAATGGGACTAGCGGGGGCAATGAGCAGTTCTTC. Translation gives CARSRNGTSGGNEQFF.

There are a few counts of this clone. This rearrangement joins TRBV4-2 to TRBJ1-2, with 8 bases aligning to TRBD1. Germline lookup yields CDR1 LGHNA and CDR2 YNFKEQ. With V trimmed by 0 bases and J by 6 bases, 9 bases remained unmatched. This CDR3 has 16 residues. The CDR3 loop is CASSQDPQGASDGYTF. In DNA form, the CDR3 reads TGTGCCAGCAGCCAAGATCCCCAGGGGGCTTCGGATGGCTACACCTTC.

The chain employs TRBV19 and TRBJ1-2; D gene uncertain. The V end lost 1 base, the J end lost 8 bases, and 11 bases lay between the germline ends. The CDR3 runs 13 residues. Germline-derived CDR1 and CDR2 are LNHDA and SQIVND (reference sequence). CDR3 coding DNA: TGTGCCAGTAGTATAGCGGTTGCATGGGGCTACACCTTC. Protein: CASSIAVAWGYTF.